Given below is one TCR beta chain in context. The antigen remains undetermined. These data originate in a study of blood T cells in healthy people across ages. Study results and limitations: Age advanced and TCR beta diversity per million T cells fell, roughly linearly.

The CDR3 totals 13 residues. Trimming took off 5 bases at V and 4 bases at J, with 11 bases between the two ends. A second PCR of 7 to 11 cycles used a sample-barcoded 5' primer and a J-beta primer mix. MiXCR was run by TCRdb on the 5' RACE reads, yielding one entry per CDR3 protein. The repertoire holds more than 600,000 distinct CDR3 sequences, with 20% to 25% as singletons. The sample was also linked to a second study, of T cells of mothers and their children.

The sequence came from a boy aged 5-17 years in good health. The sample consisted of blood. The chain carries TRBV12-3 or TRBV12-4 and TRBJ1-2; possible D gene TRBD1, 6 bases. CDR3 sequence: CASSLTDSYGYTF. In DNA form, the CDR3 reads TGTGCCAGCAGTCTCACGGACAGCTATGGCTACACCTTC.